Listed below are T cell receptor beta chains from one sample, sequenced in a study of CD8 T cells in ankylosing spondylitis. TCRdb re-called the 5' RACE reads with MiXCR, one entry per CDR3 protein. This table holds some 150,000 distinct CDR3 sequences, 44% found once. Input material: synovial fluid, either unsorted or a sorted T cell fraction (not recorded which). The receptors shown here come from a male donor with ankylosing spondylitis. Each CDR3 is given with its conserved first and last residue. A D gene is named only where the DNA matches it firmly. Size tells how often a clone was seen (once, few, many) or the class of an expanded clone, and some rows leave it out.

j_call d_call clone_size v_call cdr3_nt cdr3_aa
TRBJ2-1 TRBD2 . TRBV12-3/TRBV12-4 TGTGCCAGCAGTTCCCGGACTGGACTAGCGGGGGGACACAATGAGCAGTTCTTC CASSSRTGLAGGHNEQFF
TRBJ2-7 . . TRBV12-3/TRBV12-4 TGTGCCAGCAGTTTTTGGCGGCGCCTCAATTACGAGCAGTACTTC CASSFWRRLNYEQYF
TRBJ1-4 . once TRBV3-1 TGTGCCAGCAGCCAACCTTACGAGGATGCGAAACTGTTTTTT CASSQPYEDAKLFF
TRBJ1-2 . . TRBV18 TGTGCCAGCTCACCACCCGGCCTTGGCTACACCTTC CASSPPGLGYTF
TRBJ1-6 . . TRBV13 TGTGCCAGCAGCTTAGGGGACGGCGACCCTCTGCCCCTCCACTTT CASSLGDGDPLPLHF
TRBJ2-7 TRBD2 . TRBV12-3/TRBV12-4 TGTGCCAGCAGTTTCGAGGCCCTGACTAGCTGCTACGAGCAGTACTTC CASSFEALTSCYEQYF
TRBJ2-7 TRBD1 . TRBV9 TGTGCCAGCAGCGTAGGGACAGGGATGTACGAGCAGTACTTC CASSVGTGMYEQYF
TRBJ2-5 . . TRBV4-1 TGCGCCAGCAGCCAGGGGACGGTCCAAGAGACCCAGTACTTC CASSQGTVQETQYF
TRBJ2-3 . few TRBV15 TGTGCCACCAGCAGCGGGACTTCCCCTCCCACAGATACGCAGTATTTT CATSSGTSPPTDTQYF
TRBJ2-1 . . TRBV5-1 TGCGCCAGCAGCTGGGACCCCTTAGATGAGCAGTTCTTC CASSWDPLDEQFF
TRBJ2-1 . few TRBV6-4 TGTGCCAGCAGTGACTCGTCTGAGAATGAGCAGTTCTTC CASSDSSENEQFF
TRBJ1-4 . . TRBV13 TGTGCCAGCGGACCTGTTGCAACTAATGAAAAACTGTTTTTT CASGPVATNEKLFF
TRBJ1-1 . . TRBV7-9 TGTGCCAGCAGCTTAAAGGGGTCGGCTTTCTTT CASSLKGSAFF
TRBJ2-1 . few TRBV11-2 TGTGCCAGCAGCTGGGGACGGGAACCTTACAATGAGCAGTTCTTC CASSWGREPYNEQFF
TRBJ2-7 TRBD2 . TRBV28 TGTGCCAGCAGTCCGCACCTGACTAGCGAGTACTACGAGCAGTACTTC CASSPHLTSEYYEQYF
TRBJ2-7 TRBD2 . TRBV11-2 TGTGCCAGCAGCTTATACCCGGGACTAGCGGTTACCTACGAGCAGTACTTC CASSLYPGLAVTYEQYF
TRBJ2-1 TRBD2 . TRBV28 TGTGCCAGCAGCCGGACAGTCTTTAGACTAGCGGGCCTCTGGGACTATGAGCAGTTCTTC CASSRTVFRLAGLWDYEQFF
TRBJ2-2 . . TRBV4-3 TGCGCCAGCAGTGATGTAGGGCGGGAGAACACCGGGGAGCTGTTTTTT CASSDVGRENTGELFF
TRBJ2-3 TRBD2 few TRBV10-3 TGTGCCATCAGAATTGATAGGGCTAGCGGGATATATCCAGATACGCAGTATTTT CAIRIDRASGIYPDTQYF
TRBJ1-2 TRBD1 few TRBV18 TGTGCCAGCTCACCAAATCTACAGGGGGCGCGAGGCTACACCTTC CASSPNLQGARGYTF
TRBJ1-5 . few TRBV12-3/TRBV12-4 TGTGCCAGCAGTTTTTCGGGGAACGATAGCAATCAGCCCCAGCATTTT CASSFSGNDSNQPQHF
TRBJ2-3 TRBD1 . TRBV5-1 TGCGCCAGCAGTCCCGGGACAGGGGCAAGCACAGATACGCAGTATTTT CASSPGTGASTDTQYF
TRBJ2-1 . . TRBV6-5 TGTGCCAGCAGTTACTCCTCCAGCCGAGATGAGCAGTTCTTC CASSYSSSRDEQFF
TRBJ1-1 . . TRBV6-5 TGTGCCAGCAGTTACGGGGACTACCGGGTCCCCAATAGTGGGGAAGCTTTCTTT CASSYGDYRVPNSGEAFF
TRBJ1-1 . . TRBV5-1 TGCGCCAGCAGCTTGAGTGGAACAGGGAGTATCATGAACACTGAAGCTTTCTTT CASSLSGTGSIMNTEAFF
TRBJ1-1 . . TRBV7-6 TGTGCCAGCAGCCCCCTAATTGGGACAAATTTGAACACTGAAGCTTTCTTT CASSPLIGTNLNTEAFF
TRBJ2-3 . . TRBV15 TGTGCCACCAGCAGAGATCGGACTACCACCACAGATACGCAGTATTTT CATSRDRTTTTDTQYF
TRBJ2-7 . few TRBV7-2 TGTGCCAGCAGCTTAGCTCAGGGCTACGAGCAGTACTTC CASSLAQGYEQYF
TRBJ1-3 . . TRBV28 TGTGCCAGCAGTTTGGAAAACAGGGAAAGAACTGGAAACACCATATATTTT CASSLENRERTGNTIYF
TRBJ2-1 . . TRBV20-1 TGCAGTGCTAGAGACGACCCCTGGGGCTACAATGAGCAGTTCTTC CSARDDPWGYNEQFF
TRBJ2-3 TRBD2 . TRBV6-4 TGTGCCAGCAGCCCTACTAGCGAGGATACGCAGTATTTT CASSPTSEDTQYF
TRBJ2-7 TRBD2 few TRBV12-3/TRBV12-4 TGTGCCAGCAGTCCACGGACTAGCGGAGGGTACGAGCAGTACTTC CASSPRTSGGYEQYF
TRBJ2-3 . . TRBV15 TGTGCCACCAGCTTGGGAGCAGATACGCAGTATTTT CATSLGADTQYF
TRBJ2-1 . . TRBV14 TGTGCCAGCAGCCAAGTTATGTTGTACACCACCCAGCAACTTATCCATTCCTACAATGAGCAGTTCTTC CASSQVMLYTTQQLIHSYNEQFF
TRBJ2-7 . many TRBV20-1 TGCAGTGCTAGAGCCAATAGTTACGAGCAGTACTTC CSARANSYEQYF
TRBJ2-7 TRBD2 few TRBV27 TGTGCCAGCAGTTCCGCGGGGGGGACCTACGAGCAGTACTTC CASSSAGGTYEQYF
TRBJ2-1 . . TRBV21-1 TGTGCCAGCAGCAAAAAGGGGGCCTTCCTACAGGGGGTTTCCTACAATGAGCAGTTCTTC CASSKKGAFLQGVSYNEQFF
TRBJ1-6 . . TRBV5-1 TGCGCCAGCAGCTACCGGGGAGTCCACAATTCACCCCTCCACTTT CASSYRGVHNSPLHF
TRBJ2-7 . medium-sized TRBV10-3 TGTGCCATCAGTGACCTAGCGCTCTCCTACGAGCAGTACTTC CAISDLALSYEQYF
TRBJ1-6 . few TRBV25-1 TGTGCCAGCAGTGAAGAGTTCTCCTATAATTCACCCCTCCACTTT CASSEEFSYNSPLHF
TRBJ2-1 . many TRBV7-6 TGTGCCAGCAGCTTAGGCGGGGCGGGTGGGGAGCAGTTCTTC CASSLGGAGGEQFF
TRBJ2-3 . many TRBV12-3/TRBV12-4 TGTGCCAGCAGTTTGTTTGTCCCAGATACGCAGTATTTT CASSLFVPDTQYF
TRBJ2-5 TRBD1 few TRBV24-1 TGTGCCACCAGTGACCCCCCCGGGACAGATGGTGAGACCCAGTACTTC CATSDPPGTDGETQYF
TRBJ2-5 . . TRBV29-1 TGCAGCGTTGAAAGAGCCCCTGCGGATCGGCTAAAGTGGACCCAGTACTTC CSVERAPADRLKWTQYF
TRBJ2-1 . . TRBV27 TGTGCCAGCAGTTTATGGCCGGGGGAGCAGTTCTTC CASSLWPGEQFF
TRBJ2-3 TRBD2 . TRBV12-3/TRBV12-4 TGTGCCAGCAGTTGGGGTAGCGGGACCACAGATACGCAGTATTTT CASSWGSGTTDTQYF
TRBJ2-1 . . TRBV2 TGTGCCAGCAGGGTGGGCGGGGCCCCCTACAATGAGCAGTTCTTC CASRVGGAPYNEQFF
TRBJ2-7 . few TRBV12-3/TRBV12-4 TGTGCCAGCAGTTCTCAACCGGGCCCCGGAACTCTCTACGAGCAGTACTTC CASSSQPGPGTLYEQYF
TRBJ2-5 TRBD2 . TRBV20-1 TGCAGTACGCCGGGACTAGCGGGAGGGAGCCCAACGAAGACCCAGTACTTC CSTPGLAGGSPTKTQYF
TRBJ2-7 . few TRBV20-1 TGCAGTGCTAGAGGGCCCTACGAGCAGTACTTC CSARGPYEQYF
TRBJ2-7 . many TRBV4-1 TGCGCCAGCAGCCAAGTCCAGGGGAACGAGCAGTACTTC CASSQVQGNEQYF
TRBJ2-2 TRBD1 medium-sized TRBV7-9 TGTGCCGGCACAGGGGCCCATACCGGGGAGCTGTTTTTT CAGTGAHTGELFF
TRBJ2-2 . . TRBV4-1 TGCGCCAGCAGCCATCCAGGGGGGGCTAGCACCGGGGAGCTGTTTTTT CASSHPGGASTGELFF
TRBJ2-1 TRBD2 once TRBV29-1 TGCAGCGTCGTCGGGACTAGTGGTGAGCAGTTCTTC CSVVGTSGEQFF
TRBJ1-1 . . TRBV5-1 TGCGCCAGCAGCTTGTCAGGCACGGCTGAAGCTTTCTTT CASSLSGTAEAFF